The 17 T cell receptor beta chains reported below all come from one sample, sequenced in a study of OX40 agonist ivuxolimab in advanced cancers. Sequencing was performed with immunoSEQ multiplex PCR; in TCRdb, only in-frame clones are kept and a portion is missing. This table holds roughly 80,000 clones, approximately 82% found once. Sequencing used CD4+ or CD8+ T cells sorted from blood, obtained in a trial of the OX40 agonist ivuxolimab. These receptor sequences come from an adult with an advanced solid tumor such as melanoma, head and neck, liver or kidney cancer.

The chain recombines TRBV11-2 with TRBJ1-1; a possible D gene is TRBD1 (5 bases). This CDR3 contains 17 residues. V dropped 4 bases and J dropped 2 bases, with 20 bases sitting between them. Looked up from germline, CDR1 is SGHAT and CDR2 is FQNNGV. CDR3 sequence reads: CASSSTLGRQGNTEAFF. The DNA for the CDR3 is TGTGCCAGCAGCTCTACCCTTGGGCGGCAGGGCAACACTGAAGCTTTCTTT. Filled out from reference TRBV11-2 and TRBJ1-1, the complete variable domain reads EAGVAQSPRYKIIEKRQSVAFWCNPISGHATLYWYQQILGQGPKLLIQFQNNGVVDDSQLPKDRFSAERLKGVDSTLKIQPAKLEDSAVYLCASSSTLGRQGNTEAFFGQGTRLTVV.

The V call is TRBV29-1, the J call TRBJ1-1; D unresolved. The CDR3 is made up of 12 amino acids. Trimming pared 4 bases from V and 3 bases from J, leaving 9 bases between. Germline loops: CDR1 SQVTM, CDR2 ANQGSEA. The CDR3 DNA reads TGCAGCGTTGCCGCGGTGGACACTGAAGCTTTCTTT. Translation: CSVAAVDTEAFF.

This sequence joins TRBV4-1 and TRBJ1-4; 8 nucleotides agree with TRBD1. Looked up from germline, CDR1 is MGHRA and CDR2 is YSYEKL. V shed 10 bases and J 0 bases; nucleotides not matched to a gene: 13. This CDR3 is built from 17 residues. CDR3: CATGRRTGSSTNEKLFF. DNA of the CDR3: TGCGCCACCGGTCGGCGGACAGGGAGCTCAACTAATGAAAAACTGTTTTTT.

The chain joins TRBV18 to TRBJ1-3; 10 bases agree with TRBD1. J gave up 4 bases and V 1 base, and 4 bases lay outside the gene matches. This CDR3 is 16 amino acids long. CDR1 and CDR2 from the germline V gene are KGHSH and LQKENI. The CDR3 DNA is TGTGCCAGCTCACCACGGAGGGACAGGGGAGGAAACACCATATATTTT. It is translated as CASSPRRDRGGNTIYF.

The V call is TRBV6-6, the J call TRBJ2-1, with a possible D match to TRBD2 (7 bases). The germline V gene encodes CDR1 MNHNY and CDR2 SVGAGI (reference sequence). V lost 7 bases, J lost 0 bases, and 13 bases lay in between. The CDR3 length is 15 residues. The CDR3 DNA follows: TGTGCCAGCAACGGGGGGCTAAGCTCCTACAATGAGCAGTTCTTC. It yields the protein CASNGGLSSYNEQFF.

This clone was seen a few times. V and J are TRBV7-6 and TRBJ2-7, with a possible D match to TRBD2 (5 bases). V was pared by 1 base and J by 6 bases, with 13 bases between. Germline loops: CDR1 SGHVS, CDR2 FNYEAQ. This CDR3 is built from 14 residues. The CDR3: CASSLGQQRLEQYF. DNA for the CDR3: TGTGCCAGCAGCTTAGGGCAACAGCGGCTCGAGCAGTACTTC.

This clone appeared once. The chain couples TRBV10-1 to TRBJ2-5; unclear D gene. This CDR3 has 17 amino acids. The V and J ends lost 0 bases and 5 bases respectively, with 19 bases between them. The germline CDR1 and CDR2 sequences are WNHNN and SYGVQD (reference sequence). In nucleotides, the CDR3 is TGCGCCAGCAGTGAGTCGCAAGTACGGTCCCCGGGCGAGACCCAGTACTTC. This codes for CASSESQVRSPGETQYF.

The V call is TRBV5-1, the J call TRBJ2-3, with D possibly TRBD1 on 6 matching bases. The CDR3 extends over 17 amino acids. CDR1 and CDR2 from the germline V gene are SGHRS and YFSETQ. Trimming took 1 base from V and 3 from J, leaving 18 bases between them. CDR3 sequence reads: CASSLRTAGEWTDTQYF. DNA for the CDR3: TGCGCCAGCAGCTTGCGTACGGCAGGGGAGTGGACAGATACGCAGTATTTT. The complete variable domain, with remaining parts taken from reference TRBV5-1 and TRBJ2-3, reads KAGVTQTPRYLIKTRGQQVTLSCSPISGHRSVSWYQQTPGQGLQFLFEYFSETQRNKGNFPGRFSGRQFSNSRSEMNVSTLELGDSALYLCASSLRTAGEWTDTQYFGPGTRLTVL.

This rearrangement joins TRBV5-1 to TRBJ2-1; 15 nucleotides agree with TRBD2. J was trimmed by 4 bases and V by 4 bases; bases with no gene match: 3. This CDR3 spans 16 amino acids. Per the germline V gene, CDR1 is SGHRS and CDR2 is YFSETQ. This chain's CDR3 is CASSPGLAGGYNEQFF. In DNA form, the CDR3 reads TGCGCCAGCAGCCCGGGACTAGCGGGGGGATACAATGAGCAGTTCTTC.

In nucleotides, the CDR3 is TGTGCCACCTCGACTGAGTATAATTCACCCCTCCACTTT. This codes for CATSTEYNSPLHF. The rearrangement links TRBV5-4 to TRBJ1-6; D gene uncertain. The CDR3 is 13 amino acids. The germline gives CDR1 SGHNT, CDR2 YYREEE (reference sequence). Trimming removed 9 bases from V and 4 bases from J, with 11 bases in between.

CDR3 sequence (DNA): TGTGCCAGCAGTTTCTCTAGCGCAAGTACAGATACGCAGTATTTT. This translates into CASSFSSASTDTQYF. The V gene is TRBV27, the J gene TRBJ2-3; D might be TRBD2 (6 bases). CDR3 length: 15 amino acids. Trimming removed 3 bases at V and 3 bases at J, with 13 bases between. The germline V gene has CDR1 MNHEY and CDR2 SMNVEV (reference sequence).

This clone was picked up a small number of times. This chain links TRBV4-2 with TRBJ2-4; TRBD1 is a possible D gene (5 bases). The CDR3 totals 15 residues. V lost 0 bases and J lost 2, with 8 bases in between. Germline V gene lookup returns CDR1 LGHNA and CDR2 YNFKEQ. The CDR3 DNA is TGTGCCAGCAGCCAAGACAGGGTGCCCAAAAACATTCAGTACTTC. This codes for CASSQDRVPKNIQYF.

The sample holds a few counts of this clone. The chain employs TRBV25-1 and TRBJ1-4; unclear D gene. The V end was cut by 2 bases, the J end by 11 bases, with 12 bases between. Germline V CDR1 and CDR2: MGHDK, SYGVNS. The CDR3 sequence is 13 residues long. CDR3 coding DNA: TGTGCCAGCAGTGAAAGGAGTTTGGGGAAACTGTTTTTT. Translation gives CASSERSLGKLFF.

The table lists this clone with a few counts. The gene calls are TRBV4-3 and TRBJ1-5; D remains ambiguous. Germline CDR1 LGHNA, CDR2 YSLEER. The CDR3 loop spans 13 amino acids. V was trimmed by 1 base and J by 5 bases, leaving 6 bases between them. The CDR3 DNA follows: TGCGCCAGCAGCCAAGTAAGGTATCAGCCCCAGCATTTT. Translation: CASSQVRYQPQHF.

Remarks on this clone: The sample contains more than one DNA sequence encoding this CDR3. This chain uses TRBV18 with TRBJ1-5; D gene ambiguous. Germline V gene sequence: CDR1 KGHSH, CDR2 LQKENI. This CDR3 contains 14 residues. V was trimmed by 2 bases and J by 0 bases, leaving 5 bases between them. The CDR3 bases are TGTGCCAGCTCACCAGTAAATAGCAATCAGCCCCAGCATTTT. Translation: CASSPVNSNQPQHF.

In this sample, this clone turned up a few times. The chain employs TRBV11-2 and TRBJ2-7; D unresolved. Germline lookup yields CDR1 SGHAT and CDR2 FQNNGV. V was pared by 7 bases and J by 1 base, with 8 bases between. CDR3 length: 12 residues. For the CDR3, the DNA is TGTGCCAGCAAGGGCAGATCCTACGAGCAGTACTTC. Its translation is CASKGRSYEQYF.

The J gene is TRBJ1-4, the V gene TRBV30, with TRBD1 as a possible D gene (6 bases). The CDR3 is 15 residues long. V was cut by 1 base and J by 4 bases, with 13 bases left in between. Germline CDR1 is GTSNPN and CDR2 is SVGIG (reference sequence). CDR3 in amino acids: CAWSGEQGNNEKLFF. The DNA for the CDR3 is TGTGCCTGGAGTGGGGAACAGGGAAATAATGAAAAACTGTTTTTT.